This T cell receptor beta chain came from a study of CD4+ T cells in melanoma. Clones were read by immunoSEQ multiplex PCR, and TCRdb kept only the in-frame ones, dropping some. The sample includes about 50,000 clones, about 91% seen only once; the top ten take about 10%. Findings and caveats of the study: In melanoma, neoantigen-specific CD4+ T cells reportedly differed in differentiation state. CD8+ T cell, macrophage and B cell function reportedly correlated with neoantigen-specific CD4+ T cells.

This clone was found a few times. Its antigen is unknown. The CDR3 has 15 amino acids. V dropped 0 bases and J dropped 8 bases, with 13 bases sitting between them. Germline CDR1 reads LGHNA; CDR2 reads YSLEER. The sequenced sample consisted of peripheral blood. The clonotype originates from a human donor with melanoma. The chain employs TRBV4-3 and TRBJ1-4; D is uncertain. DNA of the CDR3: TGCGCCAGCAGCCAAGAGGGGAGTTGGCCAGAAAAACTGTTTTTT. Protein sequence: CASSQEGSWPEKLFF.